This TCR beta chain appears in the sequencing data of a study of blood T cell repertoires in COVID-19. Study in general: Researchers got acute and convalescent COVID-19 samples from the United States, Italy and Spain. The cDNA or gDNA used as material had been derived from T cells, B-cell-depleted T cells, or PBMCs.

In the authors' methods: Scientists estimated how many nucleated cells there were by amplifying reference gene primers. Assay: immunoSEQ multiplex PCR; the TCRdb copy retains only in-frame clones and omits some. V, J and clone size reflect that table, while D and trimming were determined from the DNA. The sample lists 300,000 to 400,000 clones; almost 85% were seen once. This clone was detected only once. This TCR was recovered from a human donor in a cohort sampled during active COVID-19. Sequencing was done on a sample of peripheral blood.

The CDR3 protein is CASSFVGQLNTGELFF. The DNA of the CDR3 is TGTGCCAGCAGCTTCGTTGGACAGCTGAACACCGGGGAGCTGTTTTTT. This chain connects TRBV5-6 to TRBJ2-2; possible D gene TRBD1, 6 bases. Germline V lookup: CDR1 SGHDT, CDR2 YYEEEE. CDR3 length equals 16 residues. Trimming took 2 bases from V and 1 from J, leaving 12 bases between them.